This is a list of T cell receptor beta chains from one sample in a study of blood T cell repertoires in COVID-19. Some clones are missing from TCRdb's copy, which holds only in-frame ones; the method was immunoSEQ multiplex PCR. The profile shows about 150,000 clones, around 92% of them singletons. Sequenced material: peripheral blood. These receptors were taken from a man aged 60-69 years with acute or convalescent COVID-19. CDR3s include the opening cysteine and the closing phenylalanine or tryptophan. Fields, in order: J gene, clone size, D gene, V gene, CDR3 protein, CDR3 DNA. D genes are given only for firm matches. Clone size appears in some rows only: once, few, many, or a class for an expanded clone.

J gene: TRBJ2-1; clone size: .; D gene: TRBD2; V gene: TRBV11-3; CDR3 protein: CASSLAGTSGNEQFF; CDR3 DNA: TGTGCCAGCAGCTTAGCCGGGACTAGCGGCAATGAGCAGTTCTTC
J gene: TRBJ1-1; clone size: .; D gene: .; V gene: TRBV18; CDR3 protein: CASSEQGGDTEAFF; CDR3 DNA: TGTGCCAGCTCCGAACAGGGTGGAGACACTGAAGCTTTCTTT
J gene: TRBJ1-2; clone size: once; D gene: .; V gene: TRBV24-1; CDR3 protein: CATSEPDNYGYTF; CDR3 DNA: TGTGCCACCAGTGAGCCAGATAACTATGGCTACACCTTC
J gene: TRBJ1-6; clone size: .; D gene: .; V gene: TRBV23-1; CDR3 protein: CASSPCLAQNSPLHF; CDR3 DNA: TGCGCCAGCAGTCCGTGCCTAGCTCAGAATTCACCCCTCCACTTT
J gene: TRBJ2-2; clone size: .; D gene: TRBD1; V gene: TRBV24-1; CDR3 protein: CATSELDRVGSVGELFF; CDR3 DNA: TGTGCCACCAGTGAGCTTGACAGGGTGGGAAGCGTCGGGGAGCTGTTTTTT
J gene: TRBJ2-7; clone size: .; D gene: .; V gene: TRBV6-5; CDR3 protein: CASSYGQSYEQYF; CDR3 DNA: TGTGCCAGCAGTTACGGGCAGAGCTACGAGCAGTACTTC
J gene: TRBJ2-7; clone size: .; D gene: .; V gene: TRBV18; CDR3 protein: CASSLSIDRSYEQYF; CDR3 DNA: TGTGCCAGCTCACTCTCGATAGACAGGTCCTACGAGCAGTACTTC
J gene: TRBJ2-3; clone size: .; D gene: .; V gene: TRBV4-1; CDR3 protein: CASSRRGTDTQYF; CDR3 DNA: TGCGCCAGCAGCCGAAGGGGGACGGATACGCAGTATTTT
J gene: TRBJ1-5; clone size: few; D gene: TRBD1; V gene: TRBV27; CDR3 protein: CASSLRAGGYQPQHF; CDR3 DNA: TGTGCCAGCAGTTTAAGGGCAGGGGGTTATCAGCCCCAGCATTTT
J gene: TRBJ2-7; clone size: .; D gene: .; V gene: TRBV11-2; CDR3 protein: CASSLDSSGILYEQYF; CDR3 DNA: TGTGCCAGCAGCTTAGATTCGTCAGGGATCCTCTACGAGCAGTACTTC